This entry is about one T cell receptor beta chain. Produced via immunoSEQ multiplex PCR; TCRdb's table is partial and in-frame only. There are about 160,000 clones in the sample; roughly 84% occur only once, and 8% to 11% lies in the top ten. The CDR3 spans 16 residues. CDR1 and CDR2 (germline): MDHEN, SYDVKM. V lost 6 bases to trimming and J lost 3 bases, with 21 bases between them. This record comes from a study of blood T cell repertoires in COVID-19. V gene TRBV28 combines with J gene TRBJ2-7; a weak D match, TRBD1 (5 bases). The sample consisted of peripheral blood. The sequence was obtained from a woman aged 80 or over with active or convalescent COVID-19. This CDR3 reads CASSRASTASNYEQYF. CDR3 sequence (DNA): TGTGCCAGCAGCCGAGCCTCGACAGCTTCCAACTACGAGCAGTACTTC. Together with reference TRBV28 and TRBJ2-7, the CDR3 gives the full variable domain: DVKVTQSSRYLVKRTGEKVFLECVQDMDHENMFWYRQDPGLGLRLIYFSYDVKMKEKGDIPEGYSVSREKKERFSLILESASTNQTSMYLCASSRASTASNYEQYFGPGTRLTVT.